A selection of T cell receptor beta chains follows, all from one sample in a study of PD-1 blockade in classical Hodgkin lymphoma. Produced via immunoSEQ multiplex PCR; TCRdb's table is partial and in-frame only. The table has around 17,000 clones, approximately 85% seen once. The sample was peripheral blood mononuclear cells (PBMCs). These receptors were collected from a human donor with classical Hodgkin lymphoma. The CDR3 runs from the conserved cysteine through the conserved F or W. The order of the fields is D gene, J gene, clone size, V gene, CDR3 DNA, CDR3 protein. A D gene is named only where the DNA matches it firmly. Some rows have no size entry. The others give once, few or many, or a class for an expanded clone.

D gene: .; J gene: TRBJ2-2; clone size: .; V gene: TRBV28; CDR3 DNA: TGTGCCAGCAGGGGGGTGGGGACCCGGGGATTTACCGGGGAGCTGTTTTTT; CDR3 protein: CASRGVGTRGFTGELFF
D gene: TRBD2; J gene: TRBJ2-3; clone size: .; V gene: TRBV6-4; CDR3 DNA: TGTGCCAGCAGTGACTCTAGCGGGGCTAGCACAGATACGCAGTATTTT; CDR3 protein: CASSDSSGASTDTQYF
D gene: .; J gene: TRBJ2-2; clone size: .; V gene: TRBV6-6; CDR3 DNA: TGTGCCAGCAGTCTAGGGGGGAACACCGGGGAGCTGTTTTTT; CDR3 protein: CASSLGGNTGELFF
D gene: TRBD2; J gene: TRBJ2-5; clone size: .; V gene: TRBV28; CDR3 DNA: TGTGCCAGCACCACCTCGGGACTAGCAGTAGGGGAGACCCAGTACTTC; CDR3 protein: CASTTSGLAVGETQYF
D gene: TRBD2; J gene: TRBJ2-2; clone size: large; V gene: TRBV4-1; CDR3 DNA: TGCGCCAGCAGCCACCCCGGGGCGGGAGACACCGGGGAGCTGTTTTTT; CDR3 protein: CASSHPGAGDTGELFF
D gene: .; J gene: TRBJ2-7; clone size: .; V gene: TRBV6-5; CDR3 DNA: TGTGCCAGCATTAGGGCAGCGAGCTCCTACGAGCAGTACTTC; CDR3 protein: CASIRAASSYEQYF
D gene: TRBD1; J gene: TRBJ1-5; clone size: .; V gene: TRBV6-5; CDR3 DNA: TGTGCCAGCAGTGACAGGGCCAATGGGCCCCAGCATTTT; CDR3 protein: CASSDRANGPQHF
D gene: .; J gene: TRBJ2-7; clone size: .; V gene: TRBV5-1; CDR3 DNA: TGCGCCAGCAGCTTCCGGGACAACTCCTACGAGCAGTACTTC; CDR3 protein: CASSFRDNSYEQYF
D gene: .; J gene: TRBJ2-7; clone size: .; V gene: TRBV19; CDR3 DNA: TGTGCCAGTAGACCTACGGGACCCCTGGACGAGCAGTACTTC; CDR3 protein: CASRPTGPLDEQYF
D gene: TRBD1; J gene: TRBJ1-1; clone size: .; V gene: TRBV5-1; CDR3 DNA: TGCGCCAGCAGCAAACGACAGGGGGCGGGCACTGAAGCTTTCTTT; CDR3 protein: CASSKRQGAGTEAFF